This TCR beta chain was observed in a study of blood T cell repertoires in COVID-19. Original methodology: From reference gene primer amplification, estimates of nucleated cell counts were derived. Profiled with immunoSEQ multiplex PCR; TCRdb holds only in-frame clones, not every one. V and J calls and clone size follow that table, whereas D and trimming were derived from the DNA. The data show around 220,000 clones, 65% to 85% seen once. With 0 bases removed from V and 5 bases from J, the gap between germline ends came to 7 bases. Per the germline V gene, CDR1 is MNHEY and CDR2 is SVGAGI. This CDR3 contains 14 residues.

Material for sequencing was PBMCs or T cells enriched from blood (not recorded which). The V and J genes are TRBV6-5 and TRBJ1-4, with D perhaps TRBD1 (5 bases). This clonotype was sampled from a woman aged 40 to 50 who had recovered from COVID-19. The CDR3 DNA is TGTGCCAGCAGTTACTCGAAGGGGAATGAAAAACTGTTTTTT. It yields the protein CASSYSKGNEKLFF.